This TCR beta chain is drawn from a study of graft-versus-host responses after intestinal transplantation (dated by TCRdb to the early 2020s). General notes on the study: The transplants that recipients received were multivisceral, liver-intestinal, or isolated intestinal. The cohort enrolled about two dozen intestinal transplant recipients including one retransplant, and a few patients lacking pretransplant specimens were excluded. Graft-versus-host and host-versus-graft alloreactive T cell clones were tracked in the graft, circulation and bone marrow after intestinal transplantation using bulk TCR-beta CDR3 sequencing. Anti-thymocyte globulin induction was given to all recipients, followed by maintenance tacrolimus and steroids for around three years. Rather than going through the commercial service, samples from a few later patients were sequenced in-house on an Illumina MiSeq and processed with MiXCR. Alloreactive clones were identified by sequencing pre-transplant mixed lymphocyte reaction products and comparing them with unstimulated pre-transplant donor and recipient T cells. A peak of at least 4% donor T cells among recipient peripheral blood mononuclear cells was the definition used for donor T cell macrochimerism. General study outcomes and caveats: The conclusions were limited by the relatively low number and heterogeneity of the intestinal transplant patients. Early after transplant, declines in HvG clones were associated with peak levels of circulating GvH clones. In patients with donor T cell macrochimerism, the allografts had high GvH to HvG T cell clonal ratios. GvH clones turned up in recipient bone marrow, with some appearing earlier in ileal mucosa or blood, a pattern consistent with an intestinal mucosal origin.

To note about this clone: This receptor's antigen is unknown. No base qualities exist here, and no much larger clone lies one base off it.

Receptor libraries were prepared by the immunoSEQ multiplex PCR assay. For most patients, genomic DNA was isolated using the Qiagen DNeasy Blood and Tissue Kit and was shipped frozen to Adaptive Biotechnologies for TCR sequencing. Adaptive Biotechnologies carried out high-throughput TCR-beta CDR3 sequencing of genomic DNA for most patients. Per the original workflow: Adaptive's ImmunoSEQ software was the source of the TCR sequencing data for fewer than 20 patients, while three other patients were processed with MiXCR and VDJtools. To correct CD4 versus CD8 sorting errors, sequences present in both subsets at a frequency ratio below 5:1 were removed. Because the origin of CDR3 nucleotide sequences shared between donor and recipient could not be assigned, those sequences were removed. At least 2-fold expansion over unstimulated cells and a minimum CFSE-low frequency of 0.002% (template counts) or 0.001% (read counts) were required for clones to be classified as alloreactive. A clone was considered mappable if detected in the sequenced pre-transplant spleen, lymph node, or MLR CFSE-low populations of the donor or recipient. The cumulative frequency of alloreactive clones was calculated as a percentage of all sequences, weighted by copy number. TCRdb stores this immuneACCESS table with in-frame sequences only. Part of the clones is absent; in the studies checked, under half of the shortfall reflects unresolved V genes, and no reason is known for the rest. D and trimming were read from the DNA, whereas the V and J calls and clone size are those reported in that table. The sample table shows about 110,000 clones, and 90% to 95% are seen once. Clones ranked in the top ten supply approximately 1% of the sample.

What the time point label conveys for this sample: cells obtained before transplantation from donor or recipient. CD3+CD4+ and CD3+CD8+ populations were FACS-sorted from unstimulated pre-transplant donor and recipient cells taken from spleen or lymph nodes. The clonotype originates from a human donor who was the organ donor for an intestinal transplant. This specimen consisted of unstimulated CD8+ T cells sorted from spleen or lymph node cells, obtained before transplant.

This receptor carries the CDR3 CASSVTGTGLNEQYF. The bases are TGTGCCAGCAGCGTAACCGGGACAGGGCTCAACGAGCAGTACTTC. This receptor chain uses TRBV5-5 and TRBJ2-7; TRBD1 fits 9 bases in the junction. V has 4 bases trimmed and J has 5 bases trimmed; junction bases matching no gene number 10. The CDR3 numbers 15 residues from cysteine through phenylalanine. Only CDR3 DNA is held: 45 bases, read in frame from base 1. The germline V gene (reference sequence) provides CDR1 SGHKS and CDR2 YYEKEE. With the portions outside the CDR3 filled from the reference TRBV5-5 and TRBJ2-7 genes, the complete variable region becomes DAGVTQSPTHLIKTRGQQVTLRCSPISGHKSVSWYQQVLGQGPQFIFQYYEKEERGRGNFPDRFSARQFPNYSSELNVNALLLGDSALYLCASSVTGTGLNEQYFGPGTRLTVT.